A selection of T cell receptor beta chains follows, all from one sample in a study of cytomegalovirus exposure and HLA in healthy donors. Profiling relied on immunoSEQ multiplex PCR, and the TCRdb table lists in-frame clones only, not all of them. The table includes roughly 110,000 clones, 75% detected once. The sequenced material came from PBMCs. The receptors come from a male donor in good health and CMV-seropositive. Each CDR3 is given with its conserved first and last residue. The D gene is left open where the match is weak. The size of a clone is reported for some rows only, either as once, few or many, or as a class for expanded clones.

>TRBJ1-3|NA|TRBD1|TRBV19
CASSRDRASGNTIYF
TGTGCCAGTAGTCGGGACAGGGCCTCTGGAAACACCATATATTTT
>TRBJ2-7|few|NA|TRBV4-2
CASSPGTEIYEQYF
TGTGCCAGCAGCCCAGGGACTGAAATCTACGAGCAGTACTTC
>TRBJ1-1|NA|NA|TRBV21-1
CASRLDRTNTEAFF
TGTGCCAGCAGATTGGACAGGACGAACACTGAAGCTTTCTTT
>TRBJ2-7|NA|NA|TRBV4-2
CASSQDFGTPSYGQYF
TGTGCCAGCAGCCAAGATTTCGGGACTCCGTCCTACGGGCAGTACTTC
>TRBJ1-2|few|TRBD1|TRBV4-2
CASSQDGQGAEGYTF
TGTGCCAGCAGCCAAGACGGACAGGGGGCAGAAGGCTACACCTTC
>TRBJ2-3|once|TRBD1|TRBV5-1
CASSGGTGNDRDTQYF
TGCGCCAGCAGCGGCGGGACAGGGAATGATCGGGATACGCAGTATTTT
>TRBJ2-1|once|TRBD2|TRBV29-1
CSVEGLAGGYNEQFF
TGCAGCGTTGAGGGGCTAGCGGGGGGATACAATGAGCAGTTCTTC
>TRBJ2-3|NA|NA|TRBV2
CASRVSVGADTQYF
TGTGCCAGCAGGGTCTCCGTGGGCGCAGATACGCAGTATTTT
>TRBJ2-7|NA|NA|TRBV19
CASSTDGSYEQYF
TGTGCCAGTAGTACAGACGGTTCCTACGAGCAGTACTTC
>TRBJ1-2|NA|TRBD1|TRBV13
CASSQTGGYGYTF
TGTGCCAGCAGCCAGACAGGGGGCTATGGCTACACCTTC
>TRBJ1-1|once|TRBD1|TRBV5-1
CASSWGTGALSEAFF
TGCGCCAGCAGCTGGGGGACAGGGGCGCTATCTGAAGCTTTCTTT
>TRBJ2-7|few|NA|TRBV6-1
CASSESNEQYF
TGTGCCAGCAGTGAAAGCAACGAGCAGTACTTC
>TRBJ2-7|NA|TRBD2|TRBV28
CASSLPLAGGSYEQYF
TGTGCCAGCAGTTTACCACTAGCGGGGGGCTCCTACGAGCAGTACTTC
>TRBJ2-5|NA|TRBD2|TRBV30
CAWSPAGGPWGQETQYF
TGTGCCTGGAGTCCGGCGGGGGGACCCTGGGGCCAGGAGACCCAGTACTTC
>TRBJ2-3|NA|NA|TRBV14
CASSQGPAQYF
TGTGCCAGCAGCCAGGGCCCGGCGCAGTATTTT
>TRBJ1-2|NA|NA|TRBV5-4
CASSLAGNYGYTF
TGTGCCAGCAGCTTGGCCGGGAACTATGGCTACACCTTC
>TRBJ1-2|few|TRBD1|TRBV9
CASSVVDRSGYTF
TGTGCCAGCAGCGTAGTGGACAGGAGTGGCTACACCTTC
>TRBJ2-1|once|NA|TRBV10-3
CAISEPPAYNEQFF
TGTGCCATCAGTGAGCCCCCAGCGTACAATGAGCAGTTCTTC
>TRBJ2-2|few|NA|TRBV11-3
CASSRMGAQSGELFF
TGTGCCAGCAGCCGGATGGGGGCCCAATCCGGGGAGCTGTTTTTT
>TRBJ1-5|few|NA|TRBV7-2
CASSQYQGTQHF
TGTGCCAGCAGCCAATACCAGGGAACCCAGCATTTT
>TRBJ2-7|NA|TRBD2|TRBV15
CATSNLLAGDYEQYF
TGTGCCACCAGCAATCTGTTAGCGGGAGACTACGAGCAGTACTTC
>TRBJ2-7|NA|TRBD1|TRBV19
CASSTGTGPYEQYF
TGTGCCAGTAGTACCGGGACAGGGCCATACGAGCAGTACTTC
>TRBJ1-2|many|NA|TRBV6-1
CAGTLAGGYGYTF
TGTGCCGGCACTCTCGCGGGGGGCTATGGCTACACCTTC
>TRBJ2-3|NA|NA|TRBV5-1
CASSPRYASTDTQYF
TGCGCCAGCAGCCCTCGGTATGCTAGCACAGATACGCAGTATTTT
>TRBJ1-1|NA|TRBD1|TRBV30
CAWGTGSYTEAFF
TGTGCCTGGGGGACAGGGTCCTACACTGAAGCTTTCTTT
>TRBJ2-7|NA|NA|TRBV27
CASSLRGTAFSYEQYF
TGTGCCAGCAGTTTACGGGGAACAGCATTCTCCTACGAGCAGTACTTC
>TRBJ2-3|NA|NA|TRBV4-3
CASSQGPSTDTQYF
TGCGCCAGCAGCCAAGGTCCTAGCACAGATACGCAGTATTTT
>TRBJ1-1|NA|TRBD1|TRBV4-1
CASSPIPGQGTYTEAFF
TGCGCCAGCAGCCCGATCCCTGGACAGGGGACCTACACTGAAGCTTTCTTT
>TRBJ2-7|NA|NA|TRBV18
CASSPPLQGNEQYF
TGTGCCAGCTCACCACCGTTACAGGGAAACGAGCAGTACTTC
>TRBJ1-5|NA|NA|TRBV7-2
CASSFQGLSNQPQHF
TGTGCCAGCAGCTTTCAGGGGCTCAGCAATCAGCCCCAGCATTTT
>TRBJ2-3|NA|NA|TRBV4-3
CASSQDLDTQYF
TGCGCCAGCAGCCAAGATCTAGATACGCAGTATTTT
>TRBJ1-5|NA|NA|TRBV27
CASSLSPGNQPQHF
TGTGCCAGCAGTTTATCCCCCGGGAATCAGCCCCAGCATTTT
>TRBJ1-2|NA|TRBD1|TRBV6-5
CASSYGTGGIRGYTF
TGTGCCAGCAGTTACGGGACAGGGGGCATAAGAGGCTACACCTTC
>TRBJ2-7|NA|TRBD1|TRBV5-4
CASSGTGSYEQYF
TGTGCCAGTTCCGGGACAGGGTCCTACGAGCAGTACTTC
>TRBJ1-5|NA|NA|TRBV11-2
CASSLAGTWQPQHF
TGTGCCAGCAGCTTAGCAGGGACTTGGCAGCCCCAGCATTTT
>TRBJ2-7|NA|NA|TRBV7-9
CSSSLNRDEQYF
TGTTCCAGCAGCTTGAACAGGGACGAGCAGTACTTC
>TRBJ1-1|NA|NA|TRBV9
CASSVMKQGDTEAFF
TGTGCCAGCAGCGTAATGAAACAGGGCGACACTGAAGCTTTCTTT
>TRBJ2-5|NA|NA|TRBV7-2
CASSLPLETQYF
TGTGCCAGCAGCTTACCCCTAGAGACCCAGTACTTC
>TRBJ2-7|NA|TRBD2|TRBV27
CASSGERGVGGKVMVCYEQYF
TGTGCCAGCAGTGGGGAAAGGGGCGTGGGGGGGAAGGTAATGGTCTGCTACGAGCAGTACTTC
>TRBJ2-3|NA|TRBD1|TRBV10-3
CAIRTGGTDTQYF
TGTGCCATCAGGACAGGGGGCACAGATACGCAGTATTTT
>TRBJ1-5|NA|NA|TRBV27
CASSLQGRQPQHF
TGTGCCAGCAGCCTACAGGGACGCCAGCCCCAGCATTTT
>TRBJ2-7|NA|NA|TRBV14
CASSQGRTGNYEQYF
TGTGCCAGCAGCCAAGGTAGGACGGGAAACTACGAGCAGTACTTC
>TRBJ1-5|NA|TRBD1|TRBV28
CASSQLLTRRQGPNQPQHF
TGTGCCAGCAGCCAATTACTCACGCGAAGACAGGGCCCCAATCAGCCCCAGCATTTT
>TRBJ2-3|NA|TRBD2|TRBV7-8
CASSLTSGSLVDTQYF
TGTGCCAGCAGCTTGACTAGCGGGAGTCTGGTAGATACGCAGTATTTT
>TRBJ1-6|NA|NA|TRBV7-2
CASSPTGVIGSPLHF
TGTGCCAGCAGCCCAACGGGGGTCATAGGTTCACCCCTCCACTTT
>TRBJ2-1|NA|TRBD2|TRBV6-7
CASSPGAGGYNEQFF
TGTGCCAGCAGTCCAGGGGCGGGGGGCTACAATGAGCAGTTCTTC
>TRBJ1-2|NA|NA|TRBV7-3
CASSLTFGDGYTF
TGTGCCAGCAGCTTAACCTTTGGAGATGGCTACACCTTC
>TRBJ1-2|NA|NA|TRBV14
CASSQDTGWIGYTF
TGTGCCAGCAGCCAAGACACAGGGTGGATTGGCTACACCTTC
>TRBJ1-2|NA|TRBD1|TRBV27
CASWDRTNYGYTF
TGTGCCAGTTGGGACAGGACTAACTATGGCTACACCTTC
>TRBJ2-1|NA|TRBD1|TRBV6-5
CASSPRDRGNEFF
TGTGCCAGCAGTCCGCGGGACAGGGGGAATGAGTTCTTC
>TRBJ2-7|NA|TRBD1|TRBV7-9
CASSSGTGGFHEQYF
TGTGCCAGCAGCTCTGGGACAGGGGGTTTCCACGAGCAGTACTTC
>TRBJ1-5|NA|NA|TRBV5-6
CASSLGRGYSNQPQHF
TGTGCCAGCAGCTTGGGTAGGGGATATAGCAATCAGCCCCAGCATTTT